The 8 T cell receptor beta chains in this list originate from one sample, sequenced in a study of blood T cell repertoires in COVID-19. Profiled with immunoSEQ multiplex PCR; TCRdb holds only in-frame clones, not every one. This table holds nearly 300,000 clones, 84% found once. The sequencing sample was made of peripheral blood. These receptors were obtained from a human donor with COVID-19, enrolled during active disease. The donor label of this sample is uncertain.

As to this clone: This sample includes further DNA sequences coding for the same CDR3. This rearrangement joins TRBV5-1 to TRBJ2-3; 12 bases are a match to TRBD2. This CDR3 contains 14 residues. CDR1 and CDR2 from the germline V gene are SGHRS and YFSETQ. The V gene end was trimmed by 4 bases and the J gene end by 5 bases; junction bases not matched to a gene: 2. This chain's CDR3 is CASSLGLAGDTQYF. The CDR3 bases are TGCGCCAGCAGCCTGGGACTAGCGGGAGATACGCAGTATTTT.

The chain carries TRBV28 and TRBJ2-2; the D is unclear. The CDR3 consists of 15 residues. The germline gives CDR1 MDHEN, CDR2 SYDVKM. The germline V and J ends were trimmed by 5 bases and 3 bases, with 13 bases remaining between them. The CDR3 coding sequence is TGTGCCAGCAGTACCTCCGTCATAGACACCGGGGAGCTGTTTTTT. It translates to CASSTSVIDTGELFF.

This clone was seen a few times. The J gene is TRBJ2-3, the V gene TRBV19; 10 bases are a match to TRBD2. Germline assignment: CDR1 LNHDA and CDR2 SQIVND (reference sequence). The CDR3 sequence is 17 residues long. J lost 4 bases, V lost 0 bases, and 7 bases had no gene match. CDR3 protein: CASSIDPPLAGADTQYF. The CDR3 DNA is TGTGCCAGTAGTATAGATCCCCCCCTAGCGGGAGCAGATACGCAGTATTTT.

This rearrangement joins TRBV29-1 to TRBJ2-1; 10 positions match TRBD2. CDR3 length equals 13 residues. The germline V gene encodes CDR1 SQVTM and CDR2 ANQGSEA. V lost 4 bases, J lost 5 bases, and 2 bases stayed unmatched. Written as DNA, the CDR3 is TGCAGCGTTGGGCTAGCGGGAGACAATGAGCAGTTCTTC. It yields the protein CSVGLAGDNEQFF.

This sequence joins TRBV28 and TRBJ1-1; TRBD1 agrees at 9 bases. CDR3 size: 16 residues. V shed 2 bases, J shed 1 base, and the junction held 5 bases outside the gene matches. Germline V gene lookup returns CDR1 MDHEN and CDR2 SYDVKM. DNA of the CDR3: TGTGCCAGCAGTTTAGGGGGACAGGGAACGAACACTGAAGCTTTCTTT. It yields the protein CASSLGGQGTNTEAFF.

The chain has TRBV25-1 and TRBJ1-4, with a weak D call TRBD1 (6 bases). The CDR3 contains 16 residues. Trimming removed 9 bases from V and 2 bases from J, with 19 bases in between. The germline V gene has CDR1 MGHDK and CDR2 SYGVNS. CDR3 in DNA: TGTGCCAGTTCTCTTAGGGGGGGCGCGACTAATGAAAAACTGTTTTTT. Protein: CASSLRGGATNEKLFF.

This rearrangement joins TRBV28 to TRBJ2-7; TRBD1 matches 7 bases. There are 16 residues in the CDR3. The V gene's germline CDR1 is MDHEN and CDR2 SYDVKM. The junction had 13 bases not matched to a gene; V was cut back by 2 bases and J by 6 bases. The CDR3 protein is CASSLATGARYREQYF. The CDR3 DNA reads TGTGCCAGCAGTTTAGCAACAGGGGCTCGGTATCGCGAGCAGTACTTC.

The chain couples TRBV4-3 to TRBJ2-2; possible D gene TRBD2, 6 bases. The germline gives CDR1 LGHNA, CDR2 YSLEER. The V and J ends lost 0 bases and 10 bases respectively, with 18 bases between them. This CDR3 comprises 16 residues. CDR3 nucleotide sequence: TGCGCCAGCAGCCAAGATCTCAGGGAGGCCCGCCAGGAGCTGTTTTTT. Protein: CASSQDLREARQELFF.